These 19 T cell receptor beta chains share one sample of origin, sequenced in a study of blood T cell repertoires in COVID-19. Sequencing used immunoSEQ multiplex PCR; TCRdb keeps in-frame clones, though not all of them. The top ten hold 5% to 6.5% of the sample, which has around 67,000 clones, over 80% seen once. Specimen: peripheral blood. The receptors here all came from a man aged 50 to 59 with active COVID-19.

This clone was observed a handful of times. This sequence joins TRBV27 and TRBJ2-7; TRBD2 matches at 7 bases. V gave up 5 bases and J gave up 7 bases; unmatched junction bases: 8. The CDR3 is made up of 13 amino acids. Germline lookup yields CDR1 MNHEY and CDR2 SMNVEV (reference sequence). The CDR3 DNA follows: TGTGCCAGCAGTGTAACTAGCGAAGCTGAGCAGTACTTC. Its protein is CASSVTSEAEQYF.

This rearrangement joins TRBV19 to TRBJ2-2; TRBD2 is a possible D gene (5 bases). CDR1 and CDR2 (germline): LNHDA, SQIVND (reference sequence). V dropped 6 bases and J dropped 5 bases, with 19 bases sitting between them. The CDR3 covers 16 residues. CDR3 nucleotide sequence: TGTGCCAGTAGGCCTACTAGTTTTCTTGCGACCGGGGAGCTGTTTTTT. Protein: CASRPTSFLATGELFF. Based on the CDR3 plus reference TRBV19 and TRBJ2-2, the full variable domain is DGGITQSPKYLFRKEGQNVTLSCEQNLNHDAMYWYRQDPGQGLRLIYYSQIVNDFQKGDIAEGYSVSREKKESFPLTVTSAQKNPTAFYLCASRPTSFLATGELFFGEGSRLTVL.

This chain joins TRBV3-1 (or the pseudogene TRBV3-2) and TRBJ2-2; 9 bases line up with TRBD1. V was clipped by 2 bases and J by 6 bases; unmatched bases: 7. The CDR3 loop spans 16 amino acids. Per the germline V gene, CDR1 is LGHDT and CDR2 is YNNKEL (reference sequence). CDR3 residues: CASSQFPGTGPGELFF. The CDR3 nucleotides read TGTGCCAGCAGCCAATTCCCCGGGACAGGGCCCGGGGAGCTGTTTTTT.

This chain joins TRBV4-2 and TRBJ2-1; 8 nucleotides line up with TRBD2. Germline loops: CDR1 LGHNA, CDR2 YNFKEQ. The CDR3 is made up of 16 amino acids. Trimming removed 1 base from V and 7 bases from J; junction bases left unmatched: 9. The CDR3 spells CASSQGGAGVRNEQFF. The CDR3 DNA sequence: TGTGCCAGCAGCCAAGGCGGAGCGGGAGTGAGGAATGAGCAGTTCTTC.

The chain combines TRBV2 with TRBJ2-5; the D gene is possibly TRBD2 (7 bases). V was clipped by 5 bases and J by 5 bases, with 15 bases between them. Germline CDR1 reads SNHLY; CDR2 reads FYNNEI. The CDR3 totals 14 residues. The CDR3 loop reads CASSLGGGGETQYF. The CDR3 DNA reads TGTGCCAGCAGTCTGGGGGGGGGCGGTGAGACCCAGTACTTC.

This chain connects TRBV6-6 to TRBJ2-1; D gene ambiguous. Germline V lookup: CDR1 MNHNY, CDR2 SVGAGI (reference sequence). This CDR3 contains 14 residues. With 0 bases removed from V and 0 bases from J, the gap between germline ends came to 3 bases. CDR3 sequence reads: CASSYSSSYNEQFF. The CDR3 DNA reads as TGTGCCAGCAGTTACTCGAGCTCCTACAATGAGCAGTTCTTC.

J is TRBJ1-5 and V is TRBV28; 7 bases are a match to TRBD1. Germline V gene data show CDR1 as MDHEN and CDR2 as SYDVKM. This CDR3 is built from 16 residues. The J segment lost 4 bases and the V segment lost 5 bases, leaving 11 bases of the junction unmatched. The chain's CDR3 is CASSPAGTVINQPQHF. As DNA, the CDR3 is TGTGCCAGCAGTCCCGCAGGGACAGTGATAAATCAGCCCCAGCATTTT.

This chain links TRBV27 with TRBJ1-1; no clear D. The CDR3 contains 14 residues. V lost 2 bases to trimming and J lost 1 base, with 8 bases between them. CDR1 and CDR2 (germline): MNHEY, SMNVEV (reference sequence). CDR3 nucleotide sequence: TGTGCCAGCAGTTTAGGTTACGGGAACACTGAAGCTTTCTTT. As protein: CASSLGYGNTEAFF.

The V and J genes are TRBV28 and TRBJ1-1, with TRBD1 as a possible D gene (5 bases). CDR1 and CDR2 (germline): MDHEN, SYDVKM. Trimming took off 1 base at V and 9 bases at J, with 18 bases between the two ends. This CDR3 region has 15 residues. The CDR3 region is CASSLLKAVSGKAFF. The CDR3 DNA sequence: TGTGCCAGCAGTTTATTAAAGGCCGTTTCAGGGAAAGCTTTCTTT.

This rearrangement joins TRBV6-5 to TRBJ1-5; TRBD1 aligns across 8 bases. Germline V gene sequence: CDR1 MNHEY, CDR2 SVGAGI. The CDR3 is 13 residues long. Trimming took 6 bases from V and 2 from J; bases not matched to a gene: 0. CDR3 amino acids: CASRTGGNQPQHF. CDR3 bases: TGTGCCAGCAGGACAGGGGGCAATCAGCCCCAGCATTTT.

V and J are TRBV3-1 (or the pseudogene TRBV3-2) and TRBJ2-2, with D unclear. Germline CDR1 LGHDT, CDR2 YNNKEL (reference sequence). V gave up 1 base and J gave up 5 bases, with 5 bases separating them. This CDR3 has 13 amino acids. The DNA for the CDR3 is TGTGCCAGCAGCCAAGTTAGTACCGGGGAGCTGTTTTTT. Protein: CASSQVSTGELFF.

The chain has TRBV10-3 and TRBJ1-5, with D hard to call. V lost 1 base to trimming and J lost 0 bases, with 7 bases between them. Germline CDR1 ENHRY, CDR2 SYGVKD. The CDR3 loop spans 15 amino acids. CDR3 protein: CAISEWRDSNQPQHF. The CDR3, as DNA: TGTGCCATCAGTGAGTGGAGAGATAGCAATCAGCCCCAGCATTTT.

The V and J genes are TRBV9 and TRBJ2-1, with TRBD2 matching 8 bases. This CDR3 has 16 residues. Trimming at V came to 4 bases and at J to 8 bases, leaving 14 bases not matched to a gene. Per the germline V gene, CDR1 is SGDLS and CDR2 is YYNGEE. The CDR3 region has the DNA TGTGCCAGCAGCTCAATGGGCGGGAGGAGTCCCGATGAGCAGTTCTTC. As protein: CASSSMGGRSPDEQFF.

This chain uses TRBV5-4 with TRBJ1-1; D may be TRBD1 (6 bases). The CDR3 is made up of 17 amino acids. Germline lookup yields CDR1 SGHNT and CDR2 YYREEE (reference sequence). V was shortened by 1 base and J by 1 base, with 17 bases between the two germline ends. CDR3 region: CASSLKDLQGTNTEAFF. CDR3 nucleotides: TGTGCCAGCAGCTTGAAGGACTTGCAGGGGACGAACACTGAAGCTTTCTTT.

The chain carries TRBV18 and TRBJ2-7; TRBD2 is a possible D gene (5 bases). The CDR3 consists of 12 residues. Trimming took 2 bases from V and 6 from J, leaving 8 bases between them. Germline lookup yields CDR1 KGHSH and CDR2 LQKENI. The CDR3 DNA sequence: TGTGCCAGCTCACCAGGAGGTCCCGAGCAGTACTTC. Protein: CASSPGGPEQYF. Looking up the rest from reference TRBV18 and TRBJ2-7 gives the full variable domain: NAGVMQNPRHLVRRRGQEARLRCSPMKGHSHVYWYRQLPEEGLKFMVYLQKENIIDESGMPKERFSAEFPKEGPSILRIQQVVRGDSAAYFCASSPGGPEQYFGPGTRLTVT.

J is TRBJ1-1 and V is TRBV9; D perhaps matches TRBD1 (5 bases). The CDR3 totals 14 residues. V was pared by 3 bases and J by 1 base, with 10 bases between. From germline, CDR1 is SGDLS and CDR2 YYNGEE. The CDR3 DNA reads TGTGCCAGCAGCGCCATGGGGGGGAACACTGAAGCTTTCTTT. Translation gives CASSAMGGNTEAFF.

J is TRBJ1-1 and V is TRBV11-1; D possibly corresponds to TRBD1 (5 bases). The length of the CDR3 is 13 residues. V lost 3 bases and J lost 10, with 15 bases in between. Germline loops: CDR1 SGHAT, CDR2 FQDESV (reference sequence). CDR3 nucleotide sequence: TGTGCCAGCAGCTTCTCAGGGTCAGGTGGAGCTTTCTTT. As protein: CASSFSGSGGAFF.

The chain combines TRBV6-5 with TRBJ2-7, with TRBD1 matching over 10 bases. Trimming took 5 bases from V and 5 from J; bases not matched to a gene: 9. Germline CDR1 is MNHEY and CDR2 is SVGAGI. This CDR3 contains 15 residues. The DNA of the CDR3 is TGTGCCAGCAGTCAGGGGGGGACAGGGGACCACGAGCAGTACTTC. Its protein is CASSQGGTGDHEQYF.

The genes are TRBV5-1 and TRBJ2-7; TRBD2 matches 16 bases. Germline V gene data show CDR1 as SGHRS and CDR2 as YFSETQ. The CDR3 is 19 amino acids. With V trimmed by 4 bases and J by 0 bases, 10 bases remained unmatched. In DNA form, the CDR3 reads TGCGCCAGCAGCCCCGGGACTAGCGGGAGGGGAGACAGCTCCTACGAGCAGTACTTC. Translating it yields CASSPGTSGRGDSSYEQYF. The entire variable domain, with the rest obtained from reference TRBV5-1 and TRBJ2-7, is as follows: KAGVTQTPRYLIKTRGQQVTLSCSPISGHRSVSWYQQTPGQGLQFLFEYFSETQRNKGNFPGRFSGRQFSNSRSEMNVSTLELGDSALYLCASSPGTSGRGDSSYEQYFGPGTRLTVT.